Listed below are T cell receptor beta chains from one sample, sequenced in a study of T cell repertoires in cytomegalovirus infection. Which antigens these TCRs recognize remains unknown. MiXCR, applied by TCRdb to the reads, yields one record per CDR3 protein. The data contain some 800,000 distinct CDR3 sequences, roughly 33% of them singletons. This specimen was cultured CD8+ T cells from PBMCs, taken from culture after CMV antigen stimulation. All receptors derive from a human donor in good health (CMV status not recorded). Some clones in this sample may be carry-over from other donors' samples. The CDR3 runs from the conserved cysteine through the conserved F or W. The D gene is left open where the match is weak. The size entry is marked missing in some rows and otherwise reads once, few, many or a size class.

J gene: TRBJ2-2; D gene: NA; clone size: many; V gene: TRBV6-6; CDR3 protein: CASSPLSGVGTGELFF; CDR3 DNA: TGTGCCAGCAGTCCCTTGTCGGGCGTGGGGACCGGGGAGCTGTTTTTT
J gene: TRBJ2-1; D gene: NA; clone size: NA; V gene: TRBV12-5; CDR3 protein: CASGLPLNEQFF; CDR3 DNA: TGTGCTAGTGGTTTGCCCCTCAATGAGCAGTTCTTC
J gene: TRBJ2-7; D gene: NA; clone size: few; V gene: TRBV6-1; CDR3 protein: CGAGLSLGEQYF; CDR3 DNA: TGTGGCGCCGGCCTCTCCTTAGGGGAGCAGTACTTC
J gene: TRBJ2-1; D gene: TRBD2; clone size: few; V gene: TRBV6-6; CDR3 protein: CASSPDWGSGGDSYNEQFF; CDR3 DNA: TGTGCCAGCAGTCCTGACTGGGGTAGCGGGGGCGATTCCTACAATGAGCAGTTCTTC
J gene: TRBJ2-7; D gene: TRBD1; clone size: few; V gene: TRBV5-5; CDR3 protein: CASSLGTGASSYEQYF; CDR3 DNA: TGTGCCAGCAGCTTGGGTACAGGGGCCTCCTCCTACGAGCAGTACTTC
J gene: TRBJ2-1; D gene: TRBD2; clone size: NA; V gene: TRBV7-2; CDR3 protein: CASSLDGVFSGGEQFF; CDR3 DNA: TGTGCCAGCAGCTTAGACGGGGTGTTTAGCGGGGGGGAGCAGTTCTTC
J gene: TRBJ1-2; D gene: NA; clone size: few; V gene: TRBV11-3; CDR3 protein: CASSLIWTPNYGYTF; CDR3 DNA: TGTGCCAGCAGCTTAATCTGGACTCCTAACTATGGCTACACCTTC
J gene: TRBJ1-5; D gene: NA; clone size: NA; V gene: TRBV5-8; CDR3 protein: CASSLVPRSYQPQHF; CDR3 DNA: TGTGCCAGCAGCTTGGTCCCCAGGTCCTATCAGCCCCAGCATTTT
J gene: TRBJ2-1; D gene: NA; clone size: many; V gene: TRBV7-6; CDR3 protein: CASSLAGTDEGDEQFF; CDR3 DNA: TGTGCCAGCAGCTTAGCGGGGACCGACGAAGGGGATGAGCAGTTCTTC
J gene: TRBJ2-2; D gene: TRBD1; clone size: few; V gene: TRBV7-7; CDR3 protein: CASSSDPSDGTANTGELFF; CDR3 DNA: TGTGCTAGCAGCTCAGACCCCTCAGACGGGACAGCGAACACCGGGGAGCTGTTTTTT
J gene: TRBJ1-1; D gene: NA; clone size: many; V gene: TRBV7-9; CDR3 protein: CASSSQGPNTEAFF; CDR3 DNA: TGTGCCAGCAGCTCTCAGGGTCCGAACACTGAAGCTTTCTTT
J gene: TRBJ2-5; D gene: NA; clone size: NA; V gene: TRBV4-3; CDR3 protein: CASSQDGGHQETQYF; CDR3 DNA: TGCGCCAGCAGCCAAGATGGGGGGCACCAAGAGACCCAGTACTTC
J gene: TRBJ2-7; D gene: TRBD2; clone size: NA; V gene: TRBV6-4; CDR3 protein: CATPVGRVAGTQFEQYF; CDR3 DNA: TGTGCCACACCCGTGGGTAGGGTAGCGGGGACCCAGTTCGAGCAGTACTTC
J gene: TRBJ2-3; D gene: NA; clone size: NA; V gene: TRBV7-3; CDR3 protein: CASRLGHGVDTQYF; CDR3 DNA: TGTGCCAGCCGCCTCGGACACGGGGTAGATACGCAGTATTTT
J gene: TRBJ2-2; D gene: TRBD2; clone size: NA; V gene: TRBV10-3; CDR3 protein: CAISEFKRGGNTGELFF; CDR3 DNA: TGTGCCATCAGTGAGTTCAAGCGGGGGGGGAACACCGGGGAGCTGTTTTTT
J gene: TRBJ1-3; D gene: NA; clone size: NA; V gene: TRBV6-1; CDR3 protein: CASSELGTGNTIYF; CDR3 DNA: TGTGCCAGCAGTGAACTTGGGACTGGAAACACCATATATTTT
J gene: TRBJ2-1; D gene: TRBD1; clone size: few; V gene: TRBV27; CDR3 protein: CASSPLTGAPRDEQFF; CDR3 DNA: TGTGCCAGCAGCCCTCTGACAGGGGCCCCTCGGGATGAGCAGTTCTTC
J gene: TRBJ2-6; D gene: TRBD1; clone size: few; V gene: TRBV19; CDR3 protein: CASSIEGRGRTGANVLTF; CDR3 DNA: TGTGCCAGTAGTATAGAGGGCAGGGGGCGAACCGGGGCCAACGTCCTGACTTTC
J gene: TRBJ2-1; D gene: NA; clone size: NA; V gene: TRBV5-1; CDR3 protein: CASSEYRVRANEQFF; CDR3 DNA: TGCGCCAGCAGCGAATACAGGGTACGCGCCAATGAGCAGTTCTTC
J gene: TRBJ2-5; D gene: TRBD2; clone size: NA; V gene: TRBV9; CDR3 protein: CASSVSPGGVEETQYF; CDR3 DNA: TGTGCCAGCAGCGTTTCGCCGGGGGGAGTAGAAGAGACCCAGTACTTC
J gene: TRBJ2-2; D gene: TRBD1; clone size: NA; V gene: TRBV5-4; CDR3 protein: CASSWDSNTGELFF; CDR3 DNA: TGTGCCAGCAGCTGGGACAGCAACACCGGGGAGCTGTTTTTT
J gene: TRBJ1-1; D gene: NA; clone size: many; V gene: TRBV7-2; CDR3 protein: CASSSWVPTEAFF; CDR3 DNA: TGTGCCAGCAGCAGCTGGGTCCCCACTGAAGCTTTCTTT
J gene: TRBJ2-5; D gene: NA; clone size: NA; V gene: TRBV24-1; CDR3 protein: CATSDLGGETQYF; CDR3 DNA: TGTGCCACCAGTGATTTGGGGGGTGAGACCCAGTACTTC
J gene: TRBJ2-6; D gene: NA; clone size: NA; V gene: TRBV18; CDR3 protein: CASYSTAFSGANVLTF; CDR3 DNA: TGTGCCAGCTACTCGACAGCTTTCTCTGGGGCCAACGTCCTGACTTTC
J gene: TRBJ2-1; D gene: TRBD2; clone size: NA; V gene: TRBV5-6; CDR3 protein: CASSSGTSSNEQFF; CDR3 DNA: TGTGCCAGCAGCTCCGGGACTAGCAGCAATGAGCAGTTCTTC
J gene: TRBJ2-7; D gene: TRBD1; clone size: NA; V gene: TRBV29-1; CDR3 protein: CSVDTGVGDEQYF; CDR3 DNA: TGCAGCGTTGACACAGGGGTAGGCGACGAGCAGTACTTC